Included here is one T cell receptor beta chain sequence, with context. The V end lost 5 bases, the J end lost 4 bases, and 14 bases lay between the germline ends. CDR3 length equals 14 residues. CDR1 and CDR2 from the germline V gene are SEHNR and FQNEAQ (reference sequence). Data came from immunoSEQ multiplex PCR; TCRdb stores just in-frame clones and leaves some out. The sample has roughly 42,000 clones, roughly 60% seen once. CTLA-4 blockade with ipilimumab, together with focal radiation, was given to patients with chemo-refractory metastatic non-small-cell lung cancer. The data derive from a study of radiotherapy plus CTLA-4 blockade in lung cancer. The overall study: Roughly 17% of patients responded objectively, and 25% to 40% achieved disease control.

The chain has TRBV7-9 and TRBJ1-1; D may be TRBD1 (5 bases). Sequencing was performed on peripheral blood, taken from a patient treated with radiotherapy plus ipilimumab. This clonotype was sampled from a human donor with non-small cell lung cancer who had a partial response to radiotherapy plus ipilimumab. The CDR3: CASSRQTVSTEAFF. CDR3 DNA: TGTGCCAGCAGCCGACAGACAGTGAGCACTGAAGCTTTCTTT.